Reported below is one T cell receptor (beta chain). The data belong to a study of blood T cell repertoires in COVID-19. V lost 6 bases, J lost 2 bases, and 9 bases stayed unmatched. This CDR3 region has 16 residues. Looked up from germline, CDR1 is MNHEY and CDR2 is SMNVEV (reference sequence). Here immunoSEQ multiplex PCR was the method, and the copy in TCRdb shows in-frame clones only, minus some. The data contain tens of thousands of clones, roughly four fifths of them singletons. This chain uses TRBV27 with TRBJ1-3; 8 nucleotides agree with TRBD1. Sequenced material: peripheral blood. The TCR sequence derives from a woman of 80 years or more with acute or convalescent COVID-19. CDR3: CASSDSRTGTGNTIYF. The CDR3 DNA follows: TGTGCCAGCAGCGACTCTCGGACAGGGACTGGAAACACCATATATTTT.